The entry that follows covers one TCR beta chain sequence. These data originate in a study of technical replicates of blood from a few donors. Germline V gene data show CDR1 as KGHSH and CDR2 as LQKENI. There are 15 residues in the CDR3. V was trimmed by 2 bases and J by 3 bases, leaving 13 bases between them. Sequenced by immunoSEQ multiplex PCR; TCRdb stores in-frame clones only, minus some. The sample has more than 65,000 clones, 95% to 96% seen once. The V call is TRBV18, the J call TRBJ1-1, with D possibly being TRBD1 (5 bases). Source material: T cells isolated from PBMCs. This receptor was obtained from a human donor in good health. CDR3 sequence: CASSPGEGRDTEAFF. For the CDR3, the DNA is TGTGCCAGCTCACCAGGGGAGGGGAGAGACACTGAAGCTTTCTTT.